Sequencing of this TCR beta chain was carried out in a study of CD8+CD57+ T cells in acquired aplastic anemia (dated by TCRdb to the late 2010s). Concerning the study at large: A mean of approximately 3 ug of DNA, ranging from 0.2 to 27.4 ug, was extracted from sorted CD4+ and CD8+ cells. CD8+CD57+ expansion was defined as a frequency above the mean frequency observed in healthy subjects.

Patients chosen for sequencing had shown expansion of CD8+CD57+ cells by flow cytometry. All patients had severe acquired aplastic anemia diagnosed by International Study of Aplastic Anemia and Agranulocytosis and Camitta criteria. Patients had received no therapy at the time of blood sampling. In the study, sorted CD4+ and CD8+ blood T cells from patients with severe aplastic anemia and from healthy subjects underwent deep sequencing of TCR repertoires. In the USA, patient enrollment took place under clinicaltrials.gov protocols 00001620, 01623167, 00001397, 00071045, 00081523 and 00961064. Ficoll-Paque density gradient centrifugation was used to isolate peripheral blood mononuclear cells. Before DNA extraction, CD4+ and CD8+ T cells were sorted by FACS or by magnetic beads. CDR1 and CDR2 are read off the germline V gene as SGDLS and YYNGEE. Including the terminal cysteine and phenylalanine, the CDR3 comprises 16 residues. The CDR3 DNA has 48 bases and is translated from base 1. Deletion took 3 bases off V and 9 bases off J, with a span of 24 bases between the germline ends.

As concerns this clonotype: The antigen it binds to is not known. No base-level quality is on record; no much larger clone is a single base apart.

General conclusions and limits of the study: Between patients and healthy controls, no significant difference in CD8+ Simpson's diversity was found (P=0.060). Around 28 CD8+ CDR3 sequences were found to be shared between patients and controls, but these sequences appeared to be highly expressed in patients and within the immunodominant clones of the patients.

Genomic DNA was used as template for profiling of TCR beta VDJ combinations and CDR3 sequences. An Illumina HiSeq 2000 was used for TCR repertoire sequencing. Under the source paper's analysis protocol: Repertoires were assessed using TRBV/TRBJ rearrangement plots, CDR3 size and DJ length profiles, and Simpson's diversity index. The most abundant DNA sequence in the deep sequencing data was defined as the immunodominant clone. CDR3 amino acid sequences were screened for sharing across subjects and compared with published repertoires and the VDJdb database. TCRdb handled the public reads itself, with Q25 trimming in fastp and clone calling in MiXCR, and kept productive beta chains. Merged by CDR3 protein, the rows form single entries marked with the most common genes and DNA. V and J calls and clone size were set by TCRdb, not the authors. The sample data list hundreds of thousands of distinct CDR3 sequences, and around 82% of these were observed just once. The ten largest clones represent 40% to 55% of the sample.

This TCR was sampled from a human donor with aplastic anemia. Sequencing was carried out using sorted CD4+, CD8+, or CD8+CD57+ T cells (not recorded which) from PBMCs. In this chain, TRBV9 is recombined with TRBJ1-2; no D gene can be assigned with confidence. The DNA reads as follows: TGTGCCAGCAGCGCCGGTGACCGCACAGATACGCAGTGCTACACCTTC. Translation gives CASSAGDRTDTQCYTF.